The rows below give T cell receptor beta chains drawn from one sample of a study of blood T cell repertoires in COVID-19. The repertoire was sequenced with immunoSEQ multiplex PCR; TCRdb's copy has only in-frame clones and lacks some. Here the sample spans 95,000 to 110,000 clones, 84% being singletons. Sequencing was carried out using peripheral blood. Receptors originate from a man aged 55 to 70 with acute or convalescent COVID-19. CDR3s include the opening cysteine and the closing phenylalanine or tryptophan. D genes are given only for firm matches. Not every row has a clone size; where given, it reads once, few, many or a size class.

J	size	D	V	CDR3	DNA
TRBJ2-1	NA	TRBD2	TRBV6-6	CASSRTSLDEQFF	TGTGCCAGCAGCCGGACTAGCTTGGATGAGCAGTTCTTC
TRBJ2-3	NA	NA	TRBV7-8	CASSHRELSDTQYF	TGTGCCAGCAGCCACAGGGAGTTGTCAGATACGCAGTATTTT
TRBJ1-6	NA	NA	TRBV20-1	CSASETGPSYNSPLHF	TGCAGTGCTAGTGAAACAGGTCCCTCCTATAATTCACCCCTCCACTTT
TRBJ2-7	NA	TRBD1	TRBV6-5	CASSPRGLSYEQYF	TGTGCCAGCAGTCCCAGGGGGCTTTCCTACGAGCAGTACTTC
TRBJ2-7	NA	NA	TRBV28	CASSPDSHEQYF	TGTGCCAGCAGTCCGGATAGCCACGAGCAGTACTTC
TRBJ2-1	NA	TRBD2	TRBV28	CASSPSGRSSYNEQFF	TGTGCCAGCAGTCCTAGCGGGAGGAGCTCCTACAATGAGCAGTTCTTC
TRBJ1-5	NA	NA	TRBV6-5	CASSVQGHGNQPQHF	TGTGCCAGCAGCGTACAGGGCCACGGCAATCAGCCCCAGCATTTT
TRBJ2-2	NA	TRBD1	TRBV10-3	CAIRRTGTTGELFF	TGTGCCATCAGGAGGACAGGGACCACCGGGGAGCTGTTTTTT
TRBJ1-1	NA	NA	TRBV5-1	CASSFTRIDITEAFF	TGCGCCAGCAGCTTTACACGGATAGACATCACTGAAGCTTTCTTT
TRBJ1-1	NA	TRBD1	TRBV6-4	CASSTTGGTEAFF	TGTGCCAGCAGTACAACAGGGGGCACTGAAGCTTTCTTT
TRBJ1-3	NA	TRBD1	TRBV28	CASVAQGAGNTIYF	TGTGCCAGCGTCGCACAGGGGGCAGGAAACACCATATATTTT
TRBJ1-1	NA	TRBD1	TRBV5-4	CASSLLSGTDREAFF	TGTGCCAGCAGTCTACTTTCCGGGACAGATCGTGAAGCTTTCTTT
TRBJ1-1	NA	NA	TRBV28	CASRETYLRDTEAFF	TGTGCCAGCAGGGAGACATACTTGAGGGACACTGAAGCTTTCTTT
TRBJ2-3	NA	TRBD2	TRBV5-1	CASSFSSGTTDTQYF	TGCGCCAGCAGCTTTTCTAGCGGTACCACAGATACGCAGTATTTT
TRBJ1-1	few	NA	TRBV3-1/TRBV3-2	CASNWWRLNTEAFF	TGTGCCAGCAACTGGTGGAGACTGAACACTGAAGCTTTCTTT
TRBJ1-1	NA	TRBD1	TRBV2	CASNRGADTEAFF	TGTGCCAGCAACAGGGGCGCGGACACTGAAGCTTTCTTT
TRBJ2-1	NA	NA	TRBV9	CASSVSGGNEQFF	TGTGCCAGCAGCGTATCCGGGGGCAATGAGCAGTTCTTC
TRBJ2-7	NA	TRBD2	TRBV28	CASSYLTSGNYEQYF	TGTGCCAGCAGTTATTTAACTAGCGGGAACTACGAGCAGTACTTC
TRBJ2-2	once	TRBD2	TRBV7-9	CASTLGLAGDPGELFF	TGTGCCAGCACCCTAGGGCTAGCGGGAGACCCCGGGGAGCTGTTTTTT
TRBJ1-6	NA	NA	TRBV2	CASTWRGTDNSPLHF	TGTGCCAGCACCTGGAGGGGAACCGATAATTCACCCCTCCACTTT
TRBJ1-4	NA	NA	TRBV7-8	CASSFGRYSTNEKLFF	TGTGCCAGCAGCTTTGGGCGCTATTCAACTAATGAAAAACTGTTTTTT
TRBJ2-5	once	TRBD1	TRBV3-1/TRBV3-2	CASSHLDRGETQYF	TGTGCCAGCAGCCACCTGGACAGGGGGGAGACCCAGTACTTC
TRBJ2-1	NA	NA	TRBV9	CASSVAGQSSYNEQFF	TGTGCCAGCAGCGTAGCAGGGCAGAGCTCCTACAATGAGCAGTTCTTC
TRBJ2-1	NA	TRBD1	TRBV6-6	CASSKPTGGSYNEQFF	TGTGCCAGCAGTAAACCGACAGGGGGCTCCTACAATGAGCAGTTCTTC
TRBJ1-1	NA	NA	TRBV7-9	CASSPRRDTEAFF	TGTGCCAGCAGCCCACGTCGGGATACAGAAGCTTTCTTT
TRBJ1-1	NA	NA	TRBV11-3	CASSFPQGLNTEAFF	TGTGCCAGCAGCTTCCCGCAGGGGCTGAACACTGAAGCTTTCTTT
TRBJ1-2	NA	NA	TRBV5-1	CASSLDGGLNYGYTF	TGCGCCAGCAGCTTGGACGGGGGGCTTAACTATGGCTACACCTTC
TRBJ1-2	NA	NA	TRBV15	CATRQGFGYGYTF	TGTGCCACCAGGCAGGGATTCGGCTATGGCTACACCTTC
TRBJ2-2	NA	TRBD2	TRBV6-6	CASGFRGDGELFF	TGTGCCAGCGGATTTCGGGGGGACGGGGAGCTGTTTTTT
TRBJ1-1	NA	TRBD1	TRBV27	CASSLGTGGSEAFF	TGTGCCAGCAGTTTGGGGACAGGGGGCTCTGAAGCTTTCTTT
TRBJ2-2	NA	NA	TRBV6-5	CASKRAQVGELFF	TGTGCCAGCAAGCGGGCCCAAGTTGGGGAGCTGTTTTTT
TRBJ1-2	many	TRBD1	TRBV4-1	CASSQEPGTVYGYTF	TGCGCCAGCAGCCAAGAACCCGGGACAGTCTATGGCTACACCTTC
TRBJ2-7	NA	NA	TRBV14	CASSQAAVSSYEQYF	TGTGCCAGCAGCCAAGCGGCGGTTAGCTCCTACGAGCAGTACTTC
TRBJ2-3	NA	TRBD2	TRBV7-7	CASSLAGEFWDTQYF	TGTGCTAGCAGCTTAGCGGGAGAGTTTTGGGATACGCAGTATTTT
TRBJ2-6	NA	NA	TRBV10-3	CAIRAGRNSGANVLTF	TGTGCCATCAGGGCAGGGAGGAACTCTGGGGCCAACGTCCTGACTTTC
TRBJ2-7	NA	TRBD1	TRBV6-5	CASRQTGTGAYEQYF	TGTGCCAGCAGACAGACCGGGACAGGGGCCTACGAGCAGTACTTC
TRBJ2-3	NA	TRBD2	TRBV20-1	CSASPWGLAGITDTQYF	TGCAGTGCTAGTCCCTGGGGACTAGCGGGAATCACAGATACGCAGTATTTT
TRBJ1-6	NA	NA	TRBV7-6	CASSTQINSPLHF	TGTGCCAGCAGCACCCAGATTAATTCACCCCTCCACTTT
TRBJ2-5	NA	NA	TRBV27	CASSLTARYQETQYF	TGTGCCAGCAGTCTCACCGCTAGGTATCAAGAGACCCAGTACTTC
TRBJ2-3	NA	TRBD1	TRBV6-5	CASGSWAGGTDTQYF	TGTGCCAGCGGATCCTGGGCAGGGGGTACAGATACGCAGTATTTT
TRBJ1-1	NA	NA	TRBV9	CASSVAAGWNTEAFF	TGTGCCAGCAGCGTAGCTGCAGGGTGGAACACTGAAGCTTTCTTT
TRBJ2-1	NA	TRBD2	TRBV24-1	CATSDLTGGLVEQFF	TGTGCCACCAGTGATTTAACGGGAGGGCTAGTTGAGCAGTTCTTC
TRBJ2-7	NA	TRBD2	TRBV5-1	CASRTSAHEQYF	TGCGCCAGCAGAACTAGCGCCCACGAGCAGTACTTC
TRBJ1-1	NA	TRBD1	TRBV2	CASTVAGGVTEAFF	TGTGCCAGCACTGTAGCAGGGGGCGTGACTGAAGCTTTCTTT
TRBJ2-3	NA	TRBD2	TRBV28	CASSLYLLAGEDTQYF	TGTGCCAGCAGTTTATACTTACTAGCGGGAGAAGATACGCAGTATTTT
TRBJ1-4	NA	TRBD1	TRBV5-1	CASSPGTGGQEKLFF	TGCGCCAGCAGCCCGGGGACAGGGGGCCAAGAAAAACTGTTTTTT
TRBJ1-3	NA	TRBD1	TRBV5-1	CASSQGQARNTIYF	TGCGCCAGCAGCCAGGGACAGGCGAGAAACACCATATATTTT
TRBJ2-3	NA	NA	TRBV11-2	CASSSGVLHPDTQYF	TGTGCCAGCAGCTCAGGTGTCCTGCATCCAGATACGCAGTATTTT
TRBJ1-5	NA	NA	TRBV14	CASSQDLRQPQHF	TGTGCCAGCAGCCAAGATCTCCGTCAGCCCCAGCATTTT
TRBJ1-2	NA	TRBD1	TRBV5-5	CASSLRDRVGYTF	TGTGCCAGCAGCTTGCGGGACAGGGTGGGCTACACCTTC
TRBJ1-2	NA	NA	TRBV6-4	CASSPTGMDYGYTF	TGTGCCAGCAGTCCCACAGGAATGGACTATGGCTACACCTTC
TRBJ1-3	NA	NA	TRBV18	CASSPAGEGNTIYF	TGTGCCAGCTCACCGGCAGGCGAAGGAAACACCATATATTTT
TRBJ2-7	NA	TRBD2	TRBV6-5	CASRSGTSKYEQYF	TGTGCCAGCAGGTCCGGGACTAGCAAGTACGAGCAGTACTTC